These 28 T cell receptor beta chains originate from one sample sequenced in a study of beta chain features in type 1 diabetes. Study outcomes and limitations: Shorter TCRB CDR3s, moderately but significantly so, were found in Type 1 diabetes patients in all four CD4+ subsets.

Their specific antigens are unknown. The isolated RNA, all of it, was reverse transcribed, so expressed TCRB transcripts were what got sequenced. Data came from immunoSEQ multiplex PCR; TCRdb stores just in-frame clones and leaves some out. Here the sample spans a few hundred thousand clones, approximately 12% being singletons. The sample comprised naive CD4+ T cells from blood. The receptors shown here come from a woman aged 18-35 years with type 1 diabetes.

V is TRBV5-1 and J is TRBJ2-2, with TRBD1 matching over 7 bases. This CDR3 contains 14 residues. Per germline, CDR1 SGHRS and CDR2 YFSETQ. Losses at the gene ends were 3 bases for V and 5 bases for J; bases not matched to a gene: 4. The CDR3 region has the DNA TGCGCCAGCAGCTCGGACAGGTCAACCGGGGAGCTGTTTTTT. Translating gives CASSSDRSTGELFF.

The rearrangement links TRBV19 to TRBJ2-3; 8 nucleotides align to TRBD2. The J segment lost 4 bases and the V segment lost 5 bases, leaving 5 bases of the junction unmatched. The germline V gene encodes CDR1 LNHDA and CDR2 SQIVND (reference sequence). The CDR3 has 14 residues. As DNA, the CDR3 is TGTGCCAGTAGTCCGGGACTAGTTCCAGATACGCAGTATTTT. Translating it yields CASSPGLVPDTQYF. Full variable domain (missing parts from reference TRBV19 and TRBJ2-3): DGGITQSPKYLFRKEGQNVTLSCEQNLNHDAMYWYRQDPGQGLRLIYYSQIVNDFQKGDIAEGYSVSREKKESFPLTVTSAQKNPTAFYLCASSPGLVPDTQYFGPGTRLTVL.

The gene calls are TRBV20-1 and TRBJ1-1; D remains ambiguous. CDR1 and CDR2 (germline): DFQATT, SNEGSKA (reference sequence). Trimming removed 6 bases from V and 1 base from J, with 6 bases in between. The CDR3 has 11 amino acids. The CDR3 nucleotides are TGCAGTGCGGGCACGAACACTGAAGCTTTCTTT. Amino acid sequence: CSAGTNTEAFF.

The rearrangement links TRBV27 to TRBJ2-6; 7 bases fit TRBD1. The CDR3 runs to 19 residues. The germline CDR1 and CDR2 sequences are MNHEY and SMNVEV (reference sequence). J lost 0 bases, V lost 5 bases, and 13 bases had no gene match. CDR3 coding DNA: TGTGCCAGCAGTGTCCTCTACAGGGGACCGAGCTCTGGGGCCAACGTCCTGACTTTC. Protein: CASSVLYRGPSSGANVLTF.

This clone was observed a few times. The CDR3: CAISESGRQLQETQYF. CDR3 nucleotide sequence: TGTGCCATCAGTGAGTCGGGTCGACAACTCCAAGAGACCCAGTACTTC. The chain joins TRBV10-3 to TRBJ2-5; D is undetermined. This CDR3 contains 16 residues. Germline-derived CDR1 and CDR2 are ENHRY and SYGVKD. Deletions cut 0 bases from V and 1 base from J, with 12 bases between.

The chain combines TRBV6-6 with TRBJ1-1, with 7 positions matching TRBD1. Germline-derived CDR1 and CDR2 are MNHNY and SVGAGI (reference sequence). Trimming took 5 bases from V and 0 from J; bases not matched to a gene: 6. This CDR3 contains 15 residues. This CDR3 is CASSPTGIMNTEAFF. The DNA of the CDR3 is TGTGCCAGCAGTCCGACAGGGATCATGAACACTGAAGCTTTCTTT.

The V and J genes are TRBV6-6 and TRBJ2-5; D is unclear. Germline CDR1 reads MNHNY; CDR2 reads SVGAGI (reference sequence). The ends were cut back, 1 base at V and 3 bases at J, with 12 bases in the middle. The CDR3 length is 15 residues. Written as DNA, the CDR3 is TGTGCCAGCAGTTACTTGGGCGCCCGCGAAGAGACCCAGTACTTC. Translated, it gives CASSYLGAREETQYF.

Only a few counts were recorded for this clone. CDR3 sequence reads: CASSLVSLADEQYV. In DNA form, the CDR3 reads TGTGCCAGCAGCTTAGTCAGCCTAGCGGACGAGCAGTACGTC. The chain employs TRBV7-2 and TRBJ2-7; 7 nucleotides match TRBD2. The germline V gene encodes CDR1 SGHTA and CDR2 FQGNSA. The CDR3 spans 14 residues. Trimming removed 1 base from V and 5 bases from J; junction bases left unmatched: 5.

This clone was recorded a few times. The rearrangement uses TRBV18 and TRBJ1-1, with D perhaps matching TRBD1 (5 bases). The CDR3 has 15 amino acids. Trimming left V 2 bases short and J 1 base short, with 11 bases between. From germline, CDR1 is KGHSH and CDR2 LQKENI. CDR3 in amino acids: CASSPNPGPNTEAFF. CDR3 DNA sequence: TGTGCCAGCTCACCAAACCCAGGGCCGAACACTGAAGCTTTCTTT.

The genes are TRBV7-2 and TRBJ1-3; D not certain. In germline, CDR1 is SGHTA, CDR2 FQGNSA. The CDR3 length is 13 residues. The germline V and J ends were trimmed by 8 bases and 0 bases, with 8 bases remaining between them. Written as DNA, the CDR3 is TGTGCCAGCGGCGCGGACTCTGGAAACACCATATATTTT. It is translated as CASGADSGNTIYF.

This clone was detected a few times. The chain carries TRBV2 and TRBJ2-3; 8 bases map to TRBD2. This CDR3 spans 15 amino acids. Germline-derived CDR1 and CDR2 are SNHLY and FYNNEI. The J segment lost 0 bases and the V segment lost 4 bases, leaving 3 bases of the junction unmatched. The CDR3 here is CASSGSGRSTDTQYF. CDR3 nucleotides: TGTGCCAGCAGTGGAAGCGGGAGAAGCACAGATACGCAGTATTTT.

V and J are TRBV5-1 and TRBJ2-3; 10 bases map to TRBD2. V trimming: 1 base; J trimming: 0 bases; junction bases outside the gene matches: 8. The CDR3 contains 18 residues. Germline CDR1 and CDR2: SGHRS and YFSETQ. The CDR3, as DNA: TGCGCCAGCAGCTTGCCGCTAGCGGGGGTTACTAGCACAGATACGCAGTATTTT. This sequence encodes CASSLPLAGVTSTDTQYF.

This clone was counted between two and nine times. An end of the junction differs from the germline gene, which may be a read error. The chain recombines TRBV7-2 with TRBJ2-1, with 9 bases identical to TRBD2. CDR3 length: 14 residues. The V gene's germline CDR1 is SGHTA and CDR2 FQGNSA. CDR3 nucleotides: TGTGCCAGCAGCCGCACCTCCAAGCGGGAGGATGTGGTCTTC. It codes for CASSRTSKREDVVF.

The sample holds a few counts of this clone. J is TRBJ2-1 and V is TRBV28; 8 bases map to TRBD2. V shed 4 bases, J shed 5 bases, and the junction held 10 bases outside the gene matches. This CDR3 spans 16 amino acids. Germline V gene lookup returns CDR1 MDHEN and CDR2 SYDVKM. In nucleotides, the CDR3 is TGTGCCAGCAGTTCCCCCGGCTCGGGGGGGGACAATGAGCAGTTCTTC. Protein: CASSSPGSGGDNEQFF. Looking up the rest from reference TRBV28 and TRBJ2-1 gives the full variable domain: DVKVTQSSRYLVKRTGEKVFLECVQDMDHENMFWYRQDPGLGLRLIYFSYDVKMKEKGDIPEGYSVSREKKERFSLILESASTNQTSMYLCASSSPGSGGDNEQFFGPGTRLTVL.

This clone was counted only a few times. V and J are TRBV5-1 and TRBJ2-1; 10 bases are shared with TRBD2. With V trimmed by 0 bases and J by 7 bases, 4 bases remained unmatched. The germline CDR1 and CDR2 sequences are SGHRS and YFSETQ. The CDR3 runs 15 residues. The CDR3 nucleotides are TGCGCCAGCAGCTTGGCGAGCGGGAGGGAGAATGAGCAGTTCTTC. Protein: CASSLASGRENEQFF.

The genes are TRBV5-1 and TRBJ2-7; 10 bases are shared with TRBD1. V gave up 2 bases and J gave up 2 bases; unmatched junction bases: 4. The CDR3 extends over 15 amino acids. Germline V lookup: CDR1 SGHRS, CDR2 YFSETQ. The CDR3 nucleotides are TGCGCCAGCAGCTTCACCGGGACAGGGGCCTACGAGCAGTACTTC. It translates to CASSFTGTGAYEQYF.

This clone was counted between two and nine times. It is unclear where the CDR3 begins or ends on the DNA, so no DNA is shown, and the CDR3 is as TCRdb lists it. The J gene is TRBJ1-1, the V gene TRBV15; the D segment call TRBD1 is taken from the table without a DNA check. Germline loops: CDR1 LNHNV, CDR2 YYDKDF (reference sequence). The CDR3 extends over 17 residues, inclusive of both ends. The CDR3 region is CATSNFGPGSWNTEAFF.

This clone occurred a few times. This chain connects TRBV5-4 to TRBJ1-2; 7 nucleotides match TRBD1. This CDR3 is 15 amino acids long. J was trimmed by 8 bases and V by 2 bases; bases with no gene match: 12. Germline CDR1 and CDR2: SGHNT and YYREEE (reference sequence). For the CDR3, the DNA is TGTGCCAGCAGCTTTTCCTACAGGGGACTGGGAGGCTACACCTTC. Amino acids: CASSFSYRGLGGYTF.

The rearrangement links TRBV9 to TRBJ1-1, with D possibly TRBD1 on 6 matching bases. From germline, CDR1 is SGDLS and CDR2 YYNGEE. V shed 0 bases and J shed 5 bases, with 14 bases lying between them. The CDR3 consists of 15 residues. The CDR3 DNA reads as TGTGCCAGCAGCGTAGTGGGCGTCAGGGGAACTGAAGCTTTCTTT. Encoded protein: CASSVVGVRGTEAFF.

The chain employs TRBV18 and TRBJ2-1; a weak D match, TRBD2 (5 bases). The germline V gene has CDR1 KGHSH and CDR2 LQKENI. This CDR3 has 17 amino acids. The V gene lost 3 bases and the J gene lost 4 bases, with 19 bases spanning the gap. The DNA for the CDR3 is TGTGCCAGCTCACCCCCCGGTTGGAGGACCACATACAATGAGCAGTTCTTC. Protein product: CASSPPGWRTTYNEQFF.

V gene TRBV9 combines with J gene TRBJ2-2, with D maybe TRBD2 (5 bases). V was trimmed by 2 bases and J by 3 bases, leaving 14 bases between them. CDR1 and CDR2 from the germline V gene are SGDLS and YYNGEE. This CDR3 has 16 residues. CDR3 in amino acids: CASSVGVRAYTGELFF. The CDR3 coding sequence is TGTGCCAGCAGCGTTGGAGTGAGGGCTTACACCGGGGAGCTGTTTTTT.

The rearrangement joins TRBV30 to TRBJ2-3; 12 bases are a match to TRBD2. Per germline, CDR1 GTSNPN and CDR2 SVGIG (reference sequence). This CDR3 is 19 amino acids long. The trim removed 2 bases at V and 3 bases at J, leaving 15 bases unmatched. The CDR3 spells CAWSMYWLAGGPTTDTQYF. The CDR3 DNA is TGTGCCTGGAGTATGTATTGGCTAGCGGGAGGGCCTACGACAGATACGCAGTATTTT.

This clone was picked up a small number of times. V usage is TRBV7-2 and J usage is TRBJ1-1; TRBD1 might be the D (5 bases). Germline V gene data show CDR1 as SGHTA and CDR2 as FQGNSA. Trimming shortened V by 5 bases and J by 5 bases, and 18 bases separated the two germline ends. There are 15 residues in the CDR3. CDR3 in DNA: TGTGCCAGCAGCCAAGTGGGGGGACGTGGTACTGAAGCTTTCTTT. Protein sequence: CASSQVGGRGTEAFF.

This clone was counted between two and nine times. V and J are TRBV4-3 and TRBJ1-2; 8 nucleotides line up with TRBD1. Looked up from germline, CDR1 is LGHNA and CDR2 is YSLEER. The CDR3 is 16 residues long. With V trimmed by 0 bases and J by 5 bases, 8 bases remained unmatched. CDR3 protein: CASSQDPQGVSYGYTF. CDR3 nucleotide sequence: TGCGCCAGCAGCCAAGATCCACAGGGGGTTTCATATGGCTACACCTTC.

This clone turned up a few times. CDR3 sequence: CSVRLLSYNEQFF. DNA of the CDR3: TGCAGCGTCCGACTACTCTCCTACAATGAGCAGTTCTTC. V usage is TRBV29-1 and J usage is TRBJ2-1; D is perhaps TRBD2 (5 bases). The germline V gene has CDR1 SQVTM and CDR2 ANQGSEA. Trimming cost V 6 bases and J 0 bases, with 9 bases left between them. The CDR3 length is 13 residues.

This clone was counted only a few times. Here the CDR3 reads CAWSVPGTSGSRNEQFF. The CDR3 bases are TGTGCCTGGAGTGTACCAGGGACTAGCGGGAGTAGGAATGAGCAGTTCTTC. V and J are TRBV30 and TRBJ2-1; the match to TRBD2 covers 14 bases. The germline gives CDR1 GTSNPN, CDR2 SVGIG (reference sequence). The CDR3 has 17 amino acids. J gave up 7 bases and V 0 bases, and 8 bases lay outside the gene matches.

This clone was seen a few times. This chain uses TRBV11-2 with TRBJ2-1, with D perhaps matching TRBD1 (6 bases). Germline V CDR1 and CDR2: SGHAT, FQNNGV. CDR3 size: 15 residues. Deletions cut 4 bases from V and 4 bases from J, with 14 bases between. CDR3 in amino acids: CASSSTQDRYNEQFF. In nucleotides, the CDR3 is TGTGCCAGCAGCTCCACCCAAGACAGGTACAATGAGCAGTTCTTC.

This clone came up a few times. DNA for the CDR3: TGCAGCGTTCAGGGACTAGCGGGAGGGGGAAGGTCAGATACGCAGTATTTT. This translates into CSVQGLAGGGRSDTQYF. This chain connects TRBV29-1 to TRBJ2-3, with TRBD2 matching 16 bases. Germline CDR1 and CDR2: SQVTM and ANQGSEA. The CDR3 loop spans 17 amino acids. V trimming: 5 bases; J trimming: 4 bases; junction bases outside the gene matches: 9.